The present T cell receptor beta chain was sequenced within a study of T cell clones after liver transplantation. Study-wide background: Post-transplant blood was tracked for graft-donor-reactive T cell clones identified in a pre-transplant mixed lymphocyte reaction. Study-wide results and caveats: Conclusions were preliminary, with small, heterogeneous patient groups. Low donor cell numbers restricted donor-reactive repertoire measurement in a couple of subjects.

As for this clone: Its antigen is as yet unknown.

The CDR3 runs 15 residues. CDR1 and CDR2 from the germline V gene are LGHNA and YNFKEQ. Unmatched junction bases numbered 7, after V lost 4 bases and J lost 8 bases. CD3+CD4+ and CD3+CD8+ cells were FACS-sorted from thawed unstimulated PBMCs. The data were produced by immunoSEQ multiplex PCR, yet TCRdb's version contains in-frame clones alone and is incomplete. The sample yields 9,500 to 10,000 clones, 72% seen once. The material was CD8+ T cells from blood, obtained at the approximately 16-month timepoint. The chain couples TRBV4-2 to TRBJ2-1, with TRBD1 matching 11 bases. This clonotype was obtained from a human patient who received a liver transplant. The graft donor may have given rise to some T cells. This CDR3 reads CASSPLDRGLDEQFF. The CDR3 nucleotides read TGTGCCAGCAGCCCCTTGGACAGGGGGCTCGATGAGCAGTTCTTC.